This TCR beta chain was sequenced in a study of T cell changes during pregnancy in multiple sclerosis. The table came from immunoSEQ multiplex PCR; TCRdb's copy has only in-frame clones and leaves some out. The sample lists tens of thousands of clones, almost 95% occurring once. This clone was seen only once. The V gene lost 0 bases and the J gene lost 6 bases, with 20 bases spanning the gap. Per the germline V gene, CDR1 is SQVTM and CDR2 is ANQGSEA. The CDR3 length is 16 residues. The clonotype comes from a female donor in good health, enrolled as a control in a pregnancy study. The sequenced sample was CD4+ T cells from peripheral blood mononuclear cells, obtained in the third trimester of pregnancy. The chain carries TRBV29-1 and TRBJ1-2; a weak D match, TRBD1 (6 bases). CDR3 loop: CSVEERAGTPANGYTF. The CDR3 region has the DNA TGCAGCGTTGAAGAAAGGGCCGGGACACCGGCGAATGGCTACACCTTC.